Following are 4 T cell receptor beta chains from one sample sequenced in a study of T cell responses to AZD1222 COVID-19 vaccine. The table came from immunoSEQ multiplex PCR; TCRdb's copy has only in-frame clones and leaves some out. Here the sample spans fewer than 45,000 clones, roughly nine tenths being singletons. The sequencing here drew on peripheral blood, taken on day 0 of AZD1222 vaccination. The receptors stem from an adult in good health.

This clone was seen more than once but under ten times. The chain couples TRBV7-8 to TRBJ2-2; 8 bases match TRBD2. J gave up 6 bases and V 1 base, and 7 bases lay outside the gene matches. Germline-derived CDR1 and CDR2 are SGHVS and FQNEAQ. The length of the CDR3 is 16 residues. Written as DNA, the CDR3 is TGTGCCAGCAGCTTAGGCGGTAGCGGGACTTCCGGGGAGCTGTTTTTT. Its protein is CASSLGGSGTSGELFF.

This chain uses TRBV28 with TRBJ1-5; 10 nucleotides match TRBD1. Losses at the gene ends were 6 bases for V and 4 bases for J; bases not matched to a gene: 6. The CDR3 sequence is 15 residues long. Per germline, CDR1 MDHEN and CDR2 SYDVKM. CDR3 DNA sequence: TGTGCCAGCAGAGACAGGGGGCGAGGTAATCAGCCCCAGCATTTT. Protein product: CASRDRGRGNQPQHF.

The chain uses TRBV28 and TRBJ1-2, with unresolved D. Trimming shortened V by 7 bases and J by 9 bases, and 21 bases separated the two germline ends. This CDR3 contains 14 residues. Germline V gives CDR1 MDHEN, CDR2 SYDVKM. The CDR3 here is CASTPKQAPVSYTF. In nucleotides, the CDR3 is TGTGCCAGCACTCCTAAGCAGGCCCCTGTGAGCTACACCTTC.

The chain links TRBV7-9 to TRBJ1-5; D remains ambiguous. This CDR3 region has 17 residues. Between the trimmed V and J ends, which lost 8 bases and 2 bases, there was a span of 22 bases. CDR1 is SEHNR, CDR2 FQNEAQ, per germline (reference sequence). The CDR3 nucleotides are TGTGCCAGCTCTACTGAGCCGGGCCGGGGTCGCAATCAGCCCCAGCATTTT. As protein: CASSTEPGRGRNQPQHF.